The TCR beta chain described here comes from a study of blood T cell repertoires in COVID-19. Across the whole study: COVID-19 samples collected from the United States, Italy and Spain covered acute and convalescent phases. The cDNA or gDNA used as material had been derived from T cells, B-cell-depleted T cells, or PBMCs.

Original handling: Estimation of nucleated cell counts relied on the amplification of reference gene primers. Clones were read by immunoSEQ multiplex PCR, and TCRdb kept only the in-frame ones, dropping some. V and J calls and clone size are given by that table; D and trimming were obtained from the DNA. The data show roughly 250,000 clones, with just under 85% seen just once and more than 8% held by the top ten. CDR1 SEHNR and CDR2 FQNEAQ come from the germline V gene (reference sequence). This CDR3 region has 11 residues. V shed 5 bases and J shed 4 bases, with 6 bases lying between them. The rearrangement links TRBV7-9 to TRBJ2-7, with no clear D. The clonotype was recovered from a woman over 75 with acute or convalescent COVID-19. Specimen: peripheral blood. CDR3 in DNA: TGTGCCAGCAGCGCAACTTACGAGCAGTACTTC. Translation gives CASSATYEQYF.